Sequencing of this T cell receptor beta chain was carried out in a study of technical replicates of blood from several donors. The V end was cut by 5 bases, the J end by 6 bases, with 10 bases between. The germline gives CDR1 SEHNR, CDR2 FQNEAQ (reference sequence). The CDR3 spans 12 residues. Generated by immunoSEQ multiplex PCR, the TCRdb table keeps only in-frame clones and is missing some. Of roughly 80,000 clones in the sample, 89% are singletons; the top ten hold roughly 0.38%. Source material: T cells isolated from PBMCs. The chain uses TRBV7-9 and TRBJ1-1; D is uncertain. This clonotype originated in a human donor in good health. CDR3 amino acids: CASSPSPAEAFF. The CDR3 nucleotides are TGTGCCAGCAGCCCAAGTCCGGCTGAAGCTTTCTTT.